This T cell receptor (beta chain) was sequenced for a study of cytomegalovirus exposure and HLA in healthy donors. Findings of the study overall: Cytomegalovirus-associated status was assigned to some 180 TCR beta chains. Fewer N-insertions than the roughly 670-donor mean were reportedly shown by an Asian-associated ancestry cluster in a later analysis. It has been reported that TCR beta sequences accurately predicted the HLA-A and HLA-B alleles of most subjects.

This PCR relied on a set of 60 Vbeta primers and 13 Jbeta primers. Measured with immunoSEQ multiplex PCR; TCRdb has only the in-frame clones, and not every one. The repertoire table contains about 210,000 clones. The V gene's germline CDR1 is MNHEY and CDR2 SMNVEV (reference sequence). CDR3 size: 14 residues. Trimming pared 2 bases from V and 5 bases from J, leaving 12 bases between. As to this clone: The antigen remains unidentified.

The chain couples TRBV27 to TRBJ2-5; maybe TRBD2 (6 bases). Sequences were obtained from PBMCs. The TCR originated in a woman in her twenties or thirties in good health and CMV-seropositive. This CDR3 is CASSLGDSRETQYF. The CDR3 coding sequence is TGTGCCAGCAGTTTAGGGGACTCTAGGGAGACCCAGTACTTC.